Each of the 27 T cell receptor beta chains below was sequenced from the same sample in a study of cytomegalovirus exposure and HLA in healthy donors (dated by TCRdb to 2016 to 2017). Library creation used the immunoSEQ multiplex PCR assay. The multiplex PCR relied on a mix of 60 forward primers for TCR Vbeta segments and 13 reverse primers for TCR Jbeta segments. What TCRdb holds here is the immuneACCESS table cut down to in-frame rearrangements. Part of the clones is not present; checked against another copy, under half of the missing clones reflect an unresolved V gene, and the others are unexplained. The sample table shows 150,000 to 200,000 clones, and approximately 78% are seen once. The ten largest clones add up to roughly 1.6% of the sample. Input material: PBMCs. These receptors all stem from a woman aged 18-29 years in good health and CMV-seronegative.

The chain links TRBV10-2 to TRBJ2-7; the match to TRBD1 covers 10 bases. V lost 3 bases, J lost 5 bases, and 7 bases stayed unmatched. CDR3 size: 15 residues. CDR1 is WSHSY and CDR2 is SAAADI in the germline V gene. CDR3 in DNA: TGCGCCAGCAGTGAAACCCGGGACAGGGGCCACGAGCAGTACTTC. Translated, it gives CASSETRDRGHEQYF.

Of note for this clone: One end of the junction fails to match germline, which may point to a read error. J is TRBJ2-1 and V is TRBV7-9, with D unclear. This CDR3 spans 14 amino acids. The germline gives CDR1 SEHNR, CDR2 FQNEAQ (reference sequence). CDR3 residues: CSSSPRGDYNEQFF. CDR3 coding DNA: TGTTCCAGCAGCCCCCGAGGAGACTACAATGAGCAGTTCTTC. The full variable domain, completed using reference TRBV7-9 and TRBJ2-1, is DTGVSQNPRHKITKRGQNVTFRCDPISEHNRLYWYRQTLGQGPEFLTYFQNEAQLEKSRLLSDRFSAERPKGSFSTLEIQRTEQGDSAMYLCSSSPRGDYNEQFFGPGTRLTVL.

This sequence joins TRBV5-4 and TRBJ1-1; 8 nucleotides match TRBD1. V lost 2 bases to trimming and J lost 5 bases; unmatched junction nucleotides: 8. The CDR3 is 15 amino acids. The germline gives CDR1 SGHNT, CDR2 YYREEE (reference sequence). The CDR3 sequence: CASSFVQGAKTEAFF. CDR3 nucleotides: TGTGCCAGCAGCTTTGTCCAGGGGGCGAAAACTGAAGCTTTCTTT.

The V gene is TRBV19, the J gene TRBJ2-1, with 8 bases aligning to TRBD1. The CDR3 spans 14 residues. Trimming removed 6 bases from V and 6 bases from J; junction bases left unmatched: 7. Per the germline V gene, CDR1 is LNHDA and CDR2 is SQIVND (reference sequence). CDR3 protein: CASSPGQEVNEQFF. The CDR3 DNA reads TGTGCCAGTAGCCCGGGACAGGAGGTCAATGAGCAGTTCTTC.

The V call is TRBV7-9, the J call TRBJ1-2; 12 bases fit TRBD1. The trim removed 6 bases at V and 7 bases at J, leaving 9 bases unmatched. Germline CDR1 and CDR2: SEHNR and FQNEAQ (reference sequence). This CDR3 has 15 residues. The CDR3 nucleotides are TGTGCCAGCAGACCTACCGGGACAGGGGGCGGTGGCTACACCTTC. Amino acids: CASRPTGTGGGGYTF.

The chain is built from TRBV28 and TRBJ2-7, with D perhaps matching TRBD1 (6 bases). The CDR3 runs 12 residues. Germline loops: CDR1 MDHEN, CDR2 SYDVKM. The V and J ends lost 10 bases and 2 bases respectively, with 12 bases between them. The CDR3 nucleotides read TGTGCCACCTTAGGACAGACCTACGAGCAGTACTTC. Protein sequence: CATLGQTYEQYF.

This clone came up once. This chain's CDR3 is CASSVANRVSGELFF. The DNA of the CDR3 is TGTGCCAGCAGCGTAGCTAACAGGGTCTCCGGGGAGCTGTTTTTT. The chain is built from TRBV9 and TRBJ2-2, with D perhaps matching TRBD1 (6 bases). V was cut by 0 bases and J by 6 bases, with 12 bases left in between. Germline lookup yields CDR1 SGDLS and CDR2 YYNGEE. This CDR3 region has 15 residues.

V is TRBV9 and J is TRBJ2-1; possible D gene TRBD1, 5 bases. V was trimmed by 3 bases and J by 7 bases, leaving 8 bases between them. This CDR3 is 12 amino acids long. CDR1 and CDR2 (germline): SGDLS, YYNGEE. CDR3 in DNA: TGTGCCAGCAGCGAGGGGTGGAATGAGCAGTTCTTC. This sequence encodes CASSEGWNEQFF.

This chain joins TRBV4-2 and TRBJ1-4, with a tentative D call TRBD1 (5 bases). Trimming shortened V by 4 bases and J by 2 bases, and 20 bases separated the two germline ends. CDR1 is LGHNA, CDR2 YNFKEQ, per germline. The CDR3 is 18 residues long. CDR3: CASSLLREGSGTNEKLFF. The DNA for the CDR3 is TGTGCCAGCAGCCTTCTCCGGGAGGGGAGCGGCACTAATGAAAAACTGTTTTTT.

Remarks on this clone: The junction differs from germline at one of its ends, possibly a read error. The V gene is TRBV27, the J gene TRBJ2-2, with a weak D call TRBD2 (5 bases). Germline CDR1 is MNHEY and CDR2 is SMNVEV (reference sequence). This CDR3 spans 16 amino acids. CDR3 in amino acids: CASSSSTPREHRGAVF. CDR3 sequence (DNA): TGTGCCAGCAGTTCCTCGACCCCCCGGGAACACCGGGGAGCTGTTTTT.

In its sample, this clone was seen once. The CDR3 loop reads CASSLIAGGGTDTQYF. The CDR3 nucleotides read TGTGCCAGCAGCCTAATAGCGGGAGGCGGCACAGATACGCAGTATTTT. This chain uses TRBV13 with TRBJ2-3; 10 nucleotides match TRBD2. Germline values: CDR1 PRHDT, CDR2 FYEKMQ (reference sequence). This CDR3 is 16 amino acids long. J lost 1 base, V lost 5 bases, and 6 bases had no gene match.

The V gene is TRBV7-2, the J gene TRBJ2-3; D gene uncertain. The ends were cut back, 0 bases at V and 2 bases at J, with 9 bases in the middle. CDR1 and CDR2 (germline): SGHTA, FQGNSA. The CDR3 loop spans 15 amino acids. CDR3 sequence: CASSLATAYTDTQYF. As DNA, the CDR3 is TGTGCCAGCAGCTTAGCCACAGCTTACACAGATACGCAGTATTTT. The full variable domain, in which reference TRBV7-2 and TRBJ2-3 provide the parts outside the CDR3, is GAGVSQSPSNKVTEKGKDVELRCDPISGHTALYWYRQSLGQGLEFLIYFQGNSAPDKSGLPSDRFSAERTGGSVSTLTIQRTQQEDSAVYLCASSLATAYTDTQYFGPGTRLTVL.

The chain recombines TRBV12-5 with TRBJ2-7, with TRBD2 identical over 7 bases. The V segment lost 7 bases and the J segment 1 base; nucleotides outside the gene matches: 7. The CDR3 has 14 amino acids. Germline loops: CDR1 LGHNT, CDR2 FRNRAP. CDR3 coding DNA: TGTGCTAGTGCCCCGGGACTACGATCCTACGAGCAGTACGTC. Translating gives CASAPGLRSYEQYV.

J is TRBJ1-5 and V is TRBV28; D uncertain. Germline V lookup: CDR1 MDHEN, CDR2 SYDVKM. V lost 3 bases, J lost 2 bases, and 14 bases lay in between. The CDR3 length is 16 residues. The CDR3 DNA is TGTGCCAGCAGTTTCCTAACAGACCCTCGCAATCAGCCCCAGCATTTT. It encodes CASSFLTDPRNQPQHF.

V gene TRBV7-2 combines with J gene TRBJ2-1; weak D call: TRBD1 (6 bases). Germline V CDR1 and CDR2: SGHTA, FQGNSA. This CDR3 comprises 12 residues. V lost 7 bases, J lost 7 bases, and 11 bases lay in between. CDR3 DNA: TGTGCCAGCAACAATAGGGGGAATGAGCAGTTCTTC. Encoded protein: CASNNRGNEQFF. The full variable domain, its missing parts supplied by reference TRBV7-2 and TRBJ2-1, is GAGVSQSPSNKVTEKGKDVELRCDPISGHTALYWYRQSLGQGLEFLIYFQGNSAPDKSGLPSDRFSAERTGGSVSTLTIQRTQQEDSAVYLCASNNRGNEQFFGPGTRLTVL.

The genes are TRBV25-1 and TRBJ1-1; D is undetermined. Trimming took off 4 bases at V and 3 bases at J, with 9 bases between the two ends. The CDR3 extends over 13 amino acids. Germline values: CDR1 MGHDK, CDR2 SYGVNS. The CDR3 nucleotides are TGTGCCAGCAGTGTGCAGGATCACACTGAAGCTTTCTTT. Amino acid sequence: CASSVQDHTEAFF.

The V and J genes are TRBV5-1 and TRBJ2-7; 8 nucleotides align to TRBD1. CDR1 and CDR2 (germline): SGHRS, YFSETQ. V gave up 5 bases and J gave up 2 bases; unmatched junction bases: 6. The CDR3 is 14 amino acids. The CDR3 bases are TGCGCCAGCAGACCCGGGACAGGTGCCTACGAGCAGTACTTC. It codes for CASRPGTGAYEQYF.

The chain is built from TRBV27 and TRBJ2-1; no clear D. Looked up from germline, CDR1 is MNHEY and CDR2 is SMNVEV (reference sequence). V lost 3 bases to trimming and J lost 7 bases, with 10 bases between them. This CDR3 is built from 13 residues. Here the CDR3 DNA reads TGTGCCAGCAGTTTGGCAACCAAGAATGAGCAGTTCTTC. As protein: CASSLATKNEQFF.

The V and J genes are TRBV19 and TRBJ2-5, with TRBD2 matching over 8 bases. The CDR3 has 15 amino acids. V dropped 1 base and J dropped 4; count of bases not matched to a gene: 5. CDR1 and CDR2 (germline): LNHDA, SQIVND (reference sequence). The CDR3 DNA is TGTGCCAGTAGTATAGCGGGAGGGCTGGGAGAGACCCAGTACTTC. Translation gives CASSIAGGLGETQYF.

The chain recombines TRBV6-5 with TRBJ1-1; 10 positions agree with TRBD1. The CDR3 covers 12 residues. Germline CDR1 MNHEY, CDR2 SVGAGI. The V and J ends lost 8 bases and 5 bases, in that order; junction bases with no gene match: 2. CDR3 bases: TGTGCCAGCGACAGGGGGCATACTGAAGCTTTCTTT. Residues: CASDRGHTEAFF.

CDR3 coding DNA: TGTGCCTGGAGTCTACAGGGGGCAGAAGAGCAGTACGTC. It translates to CAWSLQGAEEQYV. The chain uses TRBV30 and TRBJ2-7, with TRBD1 matching 9 bases. Germline assignment: CDR1 GTSNPN and CDR2 SVGIG (reference sequence). The CDR3 spans 13 residues. With 2 bases clipped from V and 7 bases from J, the junction kept 6 bases outside the gene matches.

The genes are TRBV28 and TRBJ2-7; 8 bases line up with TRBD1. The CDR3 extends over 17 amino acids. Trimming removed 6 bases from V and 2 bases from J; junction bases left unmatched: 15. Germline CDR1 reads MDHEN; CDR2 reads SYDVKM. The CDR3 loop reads CASSGSKGQVVPYEQYF. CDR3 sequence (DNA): TGTGCCAGCAGCGGGTCTAAGGGACAGGTCGTACCCTACGAGCAGTACTTC.

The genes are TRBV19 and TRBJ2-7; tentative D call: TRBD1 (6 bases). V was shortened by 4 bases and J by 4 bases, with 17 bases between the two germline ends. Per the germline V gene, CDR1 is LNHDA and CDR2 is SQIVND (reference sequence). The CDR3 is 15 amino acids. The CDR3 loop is CASSNLWTETYEQYF. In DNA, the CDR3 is TGTGCCAGTAGTAACCTCTGGACAGAGACATACGAGCAGTACTTC.

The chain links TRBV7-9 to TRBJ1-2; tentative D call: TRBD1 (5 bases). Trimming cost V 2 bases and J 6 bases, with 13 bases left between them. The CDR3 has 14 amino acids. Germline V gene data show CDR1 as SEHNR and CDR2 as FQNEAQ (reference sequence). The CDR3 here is CASSLSGASDGYTF. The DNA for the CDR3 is TGTGCCAGCAGCTTAAGTGGGGCGTCGGATGGCTACACCTTC.

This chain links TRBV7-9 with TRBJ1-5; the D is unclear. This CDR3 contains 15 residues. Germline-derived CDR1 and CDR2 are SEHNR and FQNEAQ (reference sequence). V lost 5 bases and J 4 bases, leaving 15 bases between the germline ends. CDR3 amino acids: CASSIHGEGNQPQHF. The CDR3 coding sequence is TGTGCCAGCAGCATACACGGGGAGGGTAATCAGCCCCAGCATTTT.

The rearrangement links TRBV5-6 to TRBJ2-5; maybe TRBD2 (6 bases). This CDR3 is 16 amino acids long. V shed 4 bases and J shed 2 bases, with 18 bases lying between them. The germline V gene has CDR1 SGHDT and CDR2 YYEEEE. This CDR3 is CASSPPGRGVQETQYF. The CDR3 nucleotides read TGTGCCAGCAGCCCACCGGGGCGCGGGGTACAAGAGACCCAGTACTTC.

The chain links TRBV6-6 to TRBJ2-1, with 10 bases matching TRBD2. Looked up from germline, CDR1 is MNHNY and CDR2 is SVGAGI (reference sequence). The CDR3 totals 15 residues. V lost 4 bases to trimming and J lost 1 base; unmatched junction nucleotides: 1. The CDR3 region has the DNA TGTGCCAGCAGTTGGACTAGCGGTTCCTACAATGAGCAGTTCTTC. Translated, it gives CASSWTSGSYNEQFF.